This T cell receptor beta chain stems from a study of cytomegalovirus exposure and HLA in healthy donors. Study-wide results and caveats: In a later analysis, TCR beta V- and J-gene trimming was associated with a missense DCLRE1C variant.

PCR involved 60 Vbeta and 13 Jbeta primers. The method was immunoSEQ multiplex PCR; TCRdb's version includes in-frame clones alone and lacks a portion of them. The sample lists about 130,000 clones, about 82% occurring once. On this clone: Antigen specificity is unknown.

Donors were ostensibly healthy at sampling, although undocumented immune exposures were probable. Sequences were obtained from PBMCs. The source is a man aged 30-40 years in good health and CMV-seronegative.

Written as DNA, the CDR3 is TGTGCCAGCAGTAAGACTAGCGGGAGACACGAGCAGTACTTC. Encoded protein: CASSKTSGRHEQYF. The rearrangement uses TRBV28 and TRBJ2-7, with 12 positions matching TRBD2. CDR3 size: 14 residues. V shed 5 bases and J 5 bases; nucleotides not matched to a gene: 4. Germline V gives CDR1 MDHEN, CDR2 SYDVKM. The variable domain in full, completed from reference TRBV28 and TRBJ2-7, reads DVKVTQSSRYLVKRTGEKVFLECVQDMDHENMFWYRQDPGLGLRLIYFSYDVKMKEKGDIPEGYSVSREKKERFSLILESASTNQTSMYLCASSKTSGRHEQYFGPGTRLTVT.